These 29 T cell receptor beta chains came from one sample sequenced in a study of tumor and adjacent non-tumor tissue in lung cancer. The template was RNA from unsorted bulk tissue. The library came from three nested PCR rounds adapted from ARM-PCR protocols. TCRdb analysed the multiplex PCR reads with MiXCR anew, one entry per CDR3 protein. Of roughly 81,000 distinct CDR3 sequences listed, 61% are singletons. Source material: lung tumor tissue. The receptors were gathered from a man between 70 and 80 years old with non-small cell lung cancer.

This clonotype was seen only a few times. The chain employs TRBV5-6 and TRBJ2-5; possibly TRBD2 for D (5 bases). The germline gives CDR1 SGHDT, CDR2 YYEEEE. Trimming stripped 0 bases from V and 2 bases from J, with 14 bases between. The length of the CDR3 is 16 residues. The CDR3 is CASSLGHGGVQETQYF. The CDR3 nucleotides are TGTGCCAGCAGCTTGGGGCATGGAGGAGTGCAAGAGACCCAGTACTTC.

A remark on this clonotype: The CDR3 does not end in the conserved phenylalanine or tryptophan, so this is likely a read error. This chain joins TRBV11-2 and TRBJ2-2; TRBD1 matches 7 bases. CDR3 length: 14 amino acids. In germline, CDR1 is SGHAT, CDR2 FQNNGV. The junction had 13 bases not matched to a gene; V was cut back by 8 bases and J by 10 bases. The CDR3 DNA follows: TGTGCCAGCTATACAGGGGTTAGATTCGTGGAGCTGTTTATT. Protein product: CASYTGVRFVELFI.

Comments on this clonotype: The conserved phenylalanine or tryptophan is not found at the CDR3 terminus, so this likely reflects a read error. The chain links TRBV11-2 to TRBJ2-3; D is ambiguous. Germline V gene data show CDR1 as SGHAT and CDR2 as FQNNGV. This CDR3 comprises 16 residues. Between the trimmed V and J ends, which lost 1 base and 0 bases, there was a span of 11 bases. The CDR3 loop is CASSLGRTTSTDTQYL. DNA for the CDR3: TGTGCCAGCAGCTTAGGCCGGACGACTAGCACAGATACGCAGTATTTG.

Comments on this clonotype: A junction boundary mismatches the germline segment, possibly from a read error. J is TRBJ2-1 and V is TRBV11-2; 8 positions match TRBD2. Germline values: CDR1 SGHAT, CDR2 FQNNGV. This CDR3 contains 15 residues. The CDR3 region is CASSLEGTRYNEQFF. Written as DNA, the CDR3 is TGTGCCAGCAGTTTAGAAGGGACTAGATACAATGAGCAGTTCTTC. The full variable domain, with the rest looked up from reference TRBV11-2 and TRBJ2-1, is EAGVAQSPRYKIIEKRQSVAFWCNPISGHATLYWYQQILGQGPKLLIQFQNNGVVDDSQLPKDRFSAERLKGVDSTLKIQPAKLEDSAVYLCASSLEGTRYNEQFFGPGTRLTVL.

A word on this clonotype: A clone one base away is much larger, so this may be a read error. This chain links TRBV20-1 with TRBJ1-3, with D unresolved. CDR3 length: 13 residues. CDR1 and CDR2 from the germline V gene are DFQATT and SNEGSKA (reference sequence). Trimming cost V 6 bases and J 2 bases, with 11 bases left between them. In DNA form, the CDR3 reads TGCAGTGCCCCCGCTCAGACTGGAAACACCATATATTTT. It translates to CSAPAQTGNTIYF.

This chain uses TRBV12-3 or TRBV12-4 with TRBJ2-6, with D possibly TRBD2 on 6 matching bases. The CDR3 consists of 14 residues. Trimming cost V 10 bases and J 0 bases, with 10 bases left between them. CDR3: CANGGNSGANVLTF. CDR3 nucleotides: TGTGCCAATGGCGGGAACTCTGGGGCCAACGTCCTGACTTTC.

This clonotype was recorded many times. The CDR3 here is CASSPDGRTDTQYF. Here the CDR3 DNA reads TGTGCCAGCAGCCCAGATGGACGCACAGATACGCAGTATTTT. The chain has TRBV5-6 and TRBJ2-3; the D is unclear. This CDR3 contains 14 residues. The V gene's germline CDR1 is SGHDT and CDR2 YYEEEE. The V and J ends lost 4 bases and 1 base respectively, with 10 bases between them.

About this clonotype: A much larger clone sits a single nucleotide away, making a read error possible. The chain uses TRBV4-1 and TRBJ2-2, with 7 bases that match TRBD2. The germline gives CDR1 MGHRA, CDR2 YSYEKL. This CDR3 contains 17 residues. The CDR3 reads CASNQVGLAANTGELFF. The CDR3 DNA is TGCGCCAGCAACCAAGTCGGCCTAGCGGCAAACACCGGGGAGCTGTTTTTT.

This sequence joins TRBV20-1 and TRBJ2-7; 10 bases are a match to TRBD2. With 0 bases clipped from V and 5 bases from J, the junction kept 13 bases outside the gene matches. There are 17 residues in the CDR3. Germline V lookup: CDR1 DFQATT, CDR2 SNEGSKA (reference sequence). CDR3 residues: CSARDVSSGRVMDEQYF. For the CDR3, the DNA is TGCAGTGCTAGAGATGTGTCTAGCGGGAGAGTCATGGACGAGCAGTACTTC.

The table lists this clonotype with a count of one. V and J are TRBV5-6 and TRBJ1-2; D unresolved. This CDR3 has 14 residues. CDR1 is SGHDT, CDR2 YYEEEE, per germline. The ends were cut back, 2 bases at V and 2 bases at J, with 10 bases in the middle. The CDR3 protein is CASSFRTDNYGYTF. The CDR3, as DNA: TGTGCCAGCAGCTTTAGGACGGACAACTATGGCTACACCTTC.

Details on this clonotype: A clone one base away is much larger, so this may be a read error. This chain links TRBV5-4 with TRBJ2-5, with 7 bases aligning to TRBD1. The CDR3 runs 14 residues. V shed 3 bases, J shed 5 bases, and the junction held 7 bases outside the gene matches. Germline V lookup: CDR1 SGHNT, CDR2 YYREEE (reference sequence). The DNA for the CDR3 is TGTGCCAGCAGCTCAGGGAGCAGGGGGGAGACCCAGTACTTC. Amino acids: CASSSGSRGETQYF. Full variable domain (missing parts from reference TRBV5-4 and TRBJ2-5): ETGVTQSPTHLIKTRGQQVTLRCSSQSGHNTVSWYQQALGQGPQFIFQYYREEENGRGNFPPRFSGLQFPNYSSELNVNALELDDSALYLCASSSGSRGETQYFGPGTRLLVL.

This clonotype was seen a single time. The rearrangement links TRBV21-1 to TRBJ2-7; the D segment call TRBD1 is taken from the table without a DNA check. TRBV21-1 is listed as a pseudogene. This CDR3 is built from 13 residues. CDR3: CVSSTGRYYEQYF. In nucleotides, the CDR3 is TGTGTCAGCAGCACGGGACGGTACTACGAGCAGTACTTC.

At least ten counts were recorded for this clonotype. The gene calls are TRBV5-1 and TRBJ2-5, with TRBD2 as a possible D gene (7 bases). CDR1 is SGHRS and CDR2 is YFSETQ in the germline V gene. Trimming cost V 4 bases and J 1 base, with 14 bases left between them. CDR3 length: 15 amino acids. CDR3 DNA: TGCGCCAGCAGCCTGGGAGGGGGGGGCCAAGAGACCCAGTACTTC. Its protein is CASSLGGGGQETQYF.

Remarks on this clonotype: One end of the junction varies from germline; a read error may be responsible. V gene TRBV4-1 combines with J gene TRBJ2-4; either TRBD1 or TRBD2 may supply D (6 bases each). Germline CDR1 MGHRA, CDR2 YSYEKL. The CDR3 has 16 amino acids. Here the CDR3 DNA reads TGCGCCAGCTGCCAAGATCTGCGGACGGGGGCCCGAATTCAGTACTTC. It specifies CASCQDLRTGARIQYF.

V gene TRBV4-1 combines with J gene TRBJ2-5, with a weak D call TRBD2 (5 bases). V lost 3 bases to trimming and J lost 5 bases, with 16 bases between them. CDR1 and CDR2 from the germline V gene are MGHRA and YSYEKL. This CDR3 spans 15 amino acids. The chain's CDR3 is CASSQVVRRRETQYF. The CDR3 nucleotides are TGCGCCAGCAGCCAGGTGGTCAGGAGGCGTGAGACCCAGTACTTC.

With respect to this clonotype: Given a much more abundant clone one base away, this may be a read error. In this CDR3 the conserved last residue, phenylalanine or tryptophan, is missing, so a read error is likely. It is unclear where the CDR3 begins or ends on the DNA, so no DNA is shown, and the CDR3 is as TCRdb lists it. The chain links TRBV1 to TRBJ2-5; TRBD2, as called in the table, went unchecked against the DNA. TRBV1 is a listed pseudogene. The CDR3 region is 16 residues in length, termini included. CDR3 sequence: CTSSQLAGGSPETQYL.

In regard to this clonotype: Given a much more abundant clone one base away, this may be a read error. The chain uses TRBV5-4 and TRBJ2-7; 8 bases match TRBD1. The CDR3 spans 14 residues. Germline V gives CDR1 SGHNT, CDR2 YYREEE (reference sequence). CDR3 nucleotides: TGTGCCAGCAACTTGGAGCAGGGGGCCGGGGAGCAGTACTTC. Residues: CASNLEQGAGEQYF.

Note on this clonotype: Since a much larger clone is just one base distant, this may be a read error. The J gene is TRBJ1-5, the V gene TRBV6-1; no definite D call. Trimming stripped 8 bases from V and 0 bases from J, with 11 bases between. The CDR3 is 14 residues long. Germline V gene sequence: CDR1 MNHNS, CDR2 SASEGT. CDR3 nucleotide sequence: TGTGCCAGCGGTCGGGCGGATAGCAATCAGCCCCAGCATTTT. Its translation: CASGRADSNQPQHF.

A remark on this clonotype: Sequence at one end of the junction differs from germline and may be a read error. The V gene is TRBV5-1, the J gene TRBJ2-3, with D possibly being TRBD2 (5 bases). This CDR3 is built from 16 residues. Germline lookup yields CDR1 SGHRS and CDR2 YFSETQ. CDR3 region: CASSRGLKPSRDTQYF. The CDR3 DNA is TGCGCCAGCAGCCGCGGACTCAAACCTAGCAGAGATACGCAGTATTTT.

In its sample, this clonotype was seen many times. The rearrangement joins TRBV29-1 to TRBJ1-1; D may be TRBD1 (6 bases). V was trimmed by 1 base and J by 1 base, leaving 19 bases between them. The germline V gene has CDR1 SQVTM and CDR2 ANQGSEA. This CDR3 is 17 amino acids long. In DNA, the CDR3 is TGCAGCGTTGAAGGTCCCAACGCTGACAGGACGAACACTGAAGCTTTCTTT. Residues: CSVEGPNADRTNTEAFF.

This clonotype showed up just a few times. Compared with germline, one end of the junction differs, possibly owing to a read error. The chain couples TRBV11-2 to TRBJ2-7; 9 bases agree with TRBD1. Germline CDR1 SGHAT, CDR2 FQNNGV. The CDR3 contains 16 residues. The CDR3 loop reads CDSSLATGTGTCEQYF. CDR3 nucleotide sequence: TGTGACAGCAGCTTAGCGACCGGGACAGGGACCTGCGAGCAGTACTTC.

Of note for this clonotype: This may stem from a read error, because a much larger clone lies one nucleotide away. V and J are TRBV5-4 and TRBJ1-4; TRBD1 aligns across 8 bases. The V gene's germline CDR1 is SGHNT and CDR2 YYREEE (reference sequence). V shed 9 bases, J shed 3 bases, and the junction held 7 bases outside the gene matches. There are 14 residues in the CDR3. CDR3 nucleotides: TGTGCCACGAAACAGGGGGTGGCTAATGAAAAACTGTTTTTT. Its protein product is CATKQGVANEKLFF.

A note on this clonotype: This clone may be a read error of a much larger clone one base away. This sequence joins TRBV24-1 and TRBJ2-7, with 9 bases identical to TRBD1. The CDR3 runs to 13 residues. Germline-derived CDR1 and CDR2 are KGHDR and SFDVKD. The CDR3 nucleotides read TGTGTCACCGCTACCGGGACAGGGCTCGAGCAGTACTTC. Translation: CVTATGTGLEQYF.

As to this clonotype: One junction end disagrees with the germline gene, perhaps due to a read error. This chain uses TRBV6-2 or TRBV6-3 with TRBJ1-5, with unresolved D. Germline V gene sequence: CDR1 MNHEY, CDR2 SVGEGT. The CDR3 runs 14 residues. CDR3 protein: CARSRAGSSQPQHF. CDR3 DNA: TGTGCCAGGAGTAGGGCAGGCAGCAGTCAGCCCCAGCATTTT.

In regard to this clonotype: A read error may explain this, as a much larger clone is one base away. CDR3 in amino acids: CGARDRDRGSYNEQFF. CDR3 bases: TGCGGTGCTAGAGATCGGGACAGGGGCTCCTACAATGAGCAGTTCTTC. The J gene is TRBJ2-1, the V gene TRBV20-1, with TRBD1 identical over 10 bases. The V gene's germline CDR1 is DFQATT and CDR2 SNEGSKA (reference sequence). The CDR3 runs 16 residues.

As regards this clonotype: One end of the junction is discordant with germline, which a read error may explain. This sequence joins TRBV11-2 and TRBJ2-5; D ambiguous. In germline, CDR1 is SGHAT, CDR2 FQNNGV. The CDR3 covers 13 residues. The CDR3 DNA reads TGTGGCAGCAGCATATCTCAACATGAGACCCAGTACTTC. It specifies CGSSISQHETQYF.

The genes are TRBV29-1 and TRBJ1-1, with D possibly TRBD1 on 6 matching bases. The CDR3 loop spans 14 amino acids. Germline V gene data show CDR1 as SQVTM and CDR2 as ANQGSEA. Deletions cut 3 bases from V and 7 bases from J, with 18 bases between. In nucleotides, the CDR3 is TGCAGCGTTGAGACGGAAAGGGGGAGGGTTGAAGCTTTCTTT. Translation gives CSVETERGRVEAFF.

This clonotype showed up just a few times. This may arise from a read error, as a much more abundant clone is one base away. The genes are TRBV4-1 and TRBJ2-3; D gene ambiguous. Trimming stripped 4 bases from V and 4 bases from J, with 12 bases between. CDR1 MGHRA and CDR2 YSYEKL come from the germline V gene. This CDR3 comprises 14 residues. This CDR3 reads CASSPTLTADTQYF. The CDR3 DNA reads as TGCGCCAGCAGCCCGACCTTGACCGCAGATACGCAGTATTTT.

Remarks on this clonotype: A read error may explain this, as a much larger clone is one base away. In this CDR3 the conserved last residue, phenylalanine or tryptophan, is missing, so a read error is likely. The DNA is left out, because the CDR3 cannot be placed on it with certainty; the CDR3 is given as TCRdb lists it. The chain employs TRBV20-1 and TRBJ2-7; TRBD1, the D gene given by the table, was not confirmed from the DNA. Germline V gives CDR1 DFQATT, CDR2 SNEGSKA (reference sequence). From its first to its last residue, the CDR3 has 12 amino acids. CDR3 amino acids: CSAKDFGTGLSL.